This T cell receptor (beta chain) came from a study of technical replicates of blood from a handful of donors. This CDR3 comprises 15 residues. The V and J ends lost 3 bases and 1 base, in that order; junction bases with no gene match: 7. Germline CDR1 SGDLS, CDR2 YYNGEE. Assay: immunoSEQ multiplex PCR; the TCRdb copy retains only in-frame clones and omits some. The data contain about 70,000 clones, approximately 95% of them singletons. The rearrangement links TRBV9 to TRBJ2-7; 7 bases map to TRBD1. This TCR derives from a human donor in good health. Sequencing was performed on T cells isolated from PBMCs. For the CDR3, the DNA is TGTGCCAGCAGCGCGGGGACAGTGGCTTCCTACGAGCAGTACTTC. Amino acid sequence: CASSAGTVASYEQYF.